The next 20 T cell receptor beta chains were all read from a single sample in a study of Ad26.COV2.S vaccination and SARS-CoV-2 variants (dated by TCRdb to the early 2020s). The library was made by the immunoSEQ multiplex PCR assay. TCRdb obtained this table from immuneACCESS and retained in-frame rearrangements with V and J assigned. These tables miss some clones; where compared with another copy, unresolved V genes account for less than half of the shortfall, and the remainder is unexplained. The sample table shows some 250,000 clones, and roughly 90% are seen once. The biggest ten clones account for around 10% of the sample. This specimen's treatment or condition label, per the study, means: some 20 received Ad26.COV2.S at low or high dose, single or two shots; 5 received placebo; per-sample allocation not given. For vaccine and placebo recipients, repertoires were sequenced using samples collected on day 63 after the first injection.

Material: peripheral blood, obtained in a trial of Ad26.COV2.S vaccine versus placebo. The receptors originated from a person aged 18-65 years who received the Ad26.COV2.S COVID-19 vaccine or a placebo.

The chain uses TRBV5-6 and TRBJ2-2; the match to TRBD1 covers 10 bases. V was clipped by 4 bases and J by 7 bases; unmatched bases: 7. The CDR3 loop spans 15 amino acids. Germline CDR1 is SGHDT and CDR2 is YYEEEE. CDR3 DNA: TGTGCCAGCAGCCTTGGGACAGGGGCAAACGGGGAGCTGTTTTTT. Protein: CASSLGTGANGELFF.

The DNA of the CDR3 is TGTGCCAGCAGCTTAACTACGACTAGCGCCTCTTCTTGGGGCACGACAGATACGCAGTATTTT. Its protein is CASSLTTTSASSWGTTDTQYF. The rearrangement uses TRBV7-3 and TRBJ2-3; TRBD2 matches 8 bases. The CDR3 is made up of 21 amino acids. Germline CDR1 reads SGHTA; CDR2 reads FQGTGA. V lost 0 bases and J lost 3; bases outside the gene matches: 20.

The gene calls are TRBV27 and TRBJ2-4; D not resolved. The CDR3 length is 13 residues. Per the germline V gene, CDR1 is MNHEY and CDR2 is SMNVEV (reference sequence). Trimming pared 0 bases from V and 5 bases from J, leaving 5 bases between. In DNA form, the CDR3 reads TGTGCCAGCAGTTTATCTGTAGAAAACATTCAGTACTTC. It codes for CASSLSVENIQYF.

The chain couples TRBV24-1 to TRBJ2-1, with TRBD2 as a possible D gene (7 bases). Germline assignment: CDR1 KGHDR and CDR2 SFDVKD. The CDR3 is 15 residues long. The V and J ends lost 10 bases and 8 bases respectively, with 23 bases between them. In DNA, the CDR3 is TGTGCCACTCAGCTCAGCACAGGGCGGGGGTATGAGCAGTTCTTC. Its protein product is CATQLSTGRGYEQFF.

The chain has TRBV7-3 and TRBJ2-3; possible D gene TRBD2, 6 bases. This CDR3 comprises 15 residues. CDR1 and CDR2 (germline): SGHTA, FQGTGA. The ends were cut back, 4 bases at V and 6 bases at J, with 17 bases in the middle. The CDR3 DNA reads as TGTGCCAGCAGCTCCGGAGGAGGGGCAGGGGATACGCAGTATTTT. This sequence encodes CASSSGGGAGDTQYF.

The chain combines TRBV19 with TRBJ1-2; D unclear. The CDR3 runs to 15 residues. Deletions cut 1 base from V and 4 bases from J, with 13 bases between. Germline V CDR1 and CDR2: LNHDA, SQIVND (reference sequence). The CDR3 DNA reads as TGTGCCAGTAGTATAGCCCAGCGCCTAAGCTATGGCTACACCTTC. This translates into CASSIAQRLSYGYTF.

The rearrangement uses TRBV28 and TRBJ1-1; maybe TRBD1 (5 bases). There are 15 residues in the CDR3. Trimming removed 6 bases from V and 3 bases from J, with 17 bases in between. Germline V gene sequence: CDR1 MDHEN, CDR2 SYDVKM. CDR3 amino acids: CASSLGTPLDTEAFF. In DNA, the CDR3 is TGTGCCAGCAGCCTCGGGACCCCCCTCGACACTGAAGCTTTCTTT.

The chain links TRBV11-2 to TRBJ2-7, with no clear D. CDR3 length: 12 residues. In germline, CDR1 is SGHAT, CDR2 FQNNGV. Between the trimmed V and J ends, which lost 4 bases and 3 bases, there was a span of 7 bases. The CDR3 protein is CASSSSYYEQYF. The CDR3 region has the DNA TGTGCCAGCAGCTCCTCCTACTACGAGCAGTACTTC. Full variable domain (outside the CDR3, taken from reference TRBV11-2 and TRBJ2-7): EAGVAQSPRYKIIEKRQSVAFWCNPISGHATLYWYQQILGQGPKLLIQFQNNGVVDDSQLPKDRFSAERLKGVDSTLKIQPAKLEDSAVYLCASSSSYYEQYFGPGTRLTVT.

V and J are TRBV6-5 and TRBJ1-2, with TRBD1 as a possible D gene (5 bases). The CDR3 spans 15 residues. Germline CDR1 and CDR2: MNHEY and SVGAGI. V lost 6 bases and J lost 0, with 14 bases in between. The CDR3 DNA is TGTGCCAGCAGCCTATGGGGGAGAACTAACTATGGCTACACCTTC. This gives the protein CASSLWGRTNYGYTF.

This clone was seen just once. The rearrangement uses TRBV6-4 and TRBJ1-1, with D perhaps matching TRBD1 (5 bases). Deletions cut 5 bases from V and 3 bases from J, with 10 bases between. The CDR3 sequence is 13 residues long. CDR1 is MRHNA and CDR2 is SNTAGT in the germline V gene. CDR3 sequence reads: CASSREQDTEAFF. CDR3 nucleotides: TGTGCCAGCAGTCGGGAACAGGACACTGAAGCTTTCTTT.

The genes are TRBV5-1 and TRBJ2-1, with a tentative D call TRBD1 (5 bases). V shed 6 bases and J shed 6 bases, with 19 bases lying between them. CDR1 and CDR2 (germline): SGHRS, YFSETQ. This CDR3 spans 15 amino acids. This chain's CDR3 is CASKQGVSEINEQFF. In DNA form, the CDR3 reads TGCGCCAGCAAGCAGGGCGTCAGCGAAATCAATGAGCAGTTCTTC.

This clone was seen once. The chain joins TRBV11-2 to TRBJ2-3, with D perhaps TRBD1 or TRBD2 (5 bases each). V lost 8 bases to trimming and J lost 2 bases, with 20 bases between them. Germline loops: CDR1 SGHAT, CDR2 FQNNGV. The CDR3 sequence is 16 residues long. The CDR3 is CASSPGQASFTDTQYF. The CDR3 nucleotides are TGTGCCAGCTCACCGGGGCAAGCCTCCTTCACAGATACGCAGTATTTT.

The chain carries TRBV28 and TRBJ2-1; D gene ambiguous. Germline V CDR1 and CDR2: MDHEN, SYDVKM. This CDR3 contains 14 residues. Trimming removed 8 bases from V and 7 bases from J, with 18 bases in between. DNA for the CDR3: TGTGCCAGCTCCTCCCCATTCGGCTCAAATGAGCAGTTCTTC. This gives the protein CASSSPFGSNEQFF.

The rearrangement joins TRBV5-5 to TRBJ2-5; 9 bases line up with TRBD2. V shed 3 bases and J 5 bases; nucleotides not matched to a gene: 11. Germline values: CDR1 SGHKS, CDR2 YYEKEE (reference sequence). The CDR3 loop spans 16 amino acids. The CDR3 here is CASSYELAGRRETQYF. The CDR3 DNA reads TGTGCCAGCAGCTACGAACTAGCGGGTCGCCGGGAGACCCAGTACTTC.

V gene TRBV5-4 combines with J gene TRBJ1-1; D perhaps matches TRBD1 (6 bases). The CDR3 has 15 amino acids. V was clipped by 4 bases and J by 5 bases, with 18 bases between them. CDR1 is SGHNT, CDR2 YYREEE, per germline (reference sequence). The CDR3 region has the DNA TGTGCCAGCAGCCCAATAGGTAGGGGGGAGACTGAAGCTTTCTTT. Protein: CASSPIGRGETEAFF.

The chain recombines TRBV11-3 with TRBJ2-2, with 7 bases aligning to TRBD2. V lost 1 base to trimming and J lost 0 bases; unmatched junction nucleotides: 5. This CDR3 is 17 amino acids long. Germline CDR1 and CDR2: SGHNT and YENEEA. In DNA, the CDR3 is TGTGCCAGCAGCTTAGGTGGCGGGGGTGCGAACACCGGGGAGCTGTTTTTT. Its protein product is CASSLGGGGANTGELFF.

The rearrangement joins TRBV18 to TRBJ2-6, with D perhaps assigned TRBD1 or TRBD2 (5 bases each). This CDR3 has 19 amino acids. The V gene's germline CDR1 is KGHSH and CDR2 LQKENI. V lost 3 bases to trimming and J lost 4 bases, with 22 bases between them. This CDR3 reads CASSPIPGRAVAGANVLTF. In DNA, the CDR3 is TGTGCCAGCTCACCTATCCCGGGACGAGCGGTAGCCGGGGCCAACGTCCTGACTTTC. The variable domain in full, completed from reference TRBV18 and TRBJ2-6, reads NAGVMQNPRHLVRRRGQEARLRCSPMKGHSHVYWYRQLPEEGLKFMVYLQKENIIDESGMPKERFSAEFPKEGPSILRIQQVVRGDSAAYFCASSPIPGRAVAGANVLTFGAGSRLTVL.

This chain uses TRBV19 with TRBJ1-2; D remains ambiguous. The CDR3 has 12 residues. V dropped 6 bases and J dropped 4 bases, with 9 bases sitting between them. Germline V CDR1 and CDR2: LNHDA, SQIVND (reference sequence). The CDR3 DNA reads TGTGCCAGTAGAGTGTCCTTCTATGGCTACACCTTC. Its translation is CASRVSFYGYTF.

The V call is TRBV11-2, the J call TRBJ2-7; D not resolved. This CDR3 contains 14 residues. The germline gives CDR1 SGHAT, CDR2 FQNNGV. The ends were cut back, 4 bases at V and 0 bases at J, with 10 bases in the middle. Here the CDR3 reads CASSSIGSSYEQYF. The CDR3, as DNA: TGTGCCAGCAGCTCCATTGGGTCCTCCTACGAGCAGTACTTC.

The chain links TRBV10-3 to TRBJ1-5; TRBD1 might be the D (5 bases). The CDR3 loop spans 14 amino acids. Germline assignment: CDR1 ENHRY and CDR2 SYGVKD. V lost 8 bases and J 0 bases, leaving 11 bases between the germline ends. The CDR3 coding sequence is TGTGCCATCGGGGCAGGTCCTAGCAATCAGCCCCAGCATTTT. This codes for CAIGAGPSNQPQHF.